These 7 T cell receptor beta chains originate from one sample sequenced in a study of blood T cell repertoires in COVID-19. Profiling relied on immunoSEQ multiplex PCR, and the TCRdb table lists in-frame clones only, not all of them. This table has approximately 80,000 clones, about 88% appearing once. The sequenced material came from peripheral blood. These receptors all come from a human donor in a cohort sampled during active COVID-19.

The chain is built from TRBV27 and TRBJ2-7, with a possible D match to TRBD2 (6 bases). V lost 5 bases and J lost 3, with 23 bases in between. Per germline, CDR1 MNHEY and CDR2 SMNVEV (reference sequence). The CDR3 sequence is 17 residues long. The CDR3 bases are TGTGCCAGCAGTCCCCGGGAGAGCGGGCGGACCCTCTACGAGCAGTACTTC. It yields the protein CASSPRESGRTLYEQYF.

This chain connects TRBV25-1 to TRBJ1-2; D unclear. V was cut by 8 bases and J by 0 bases, with 7 bases left in between. This CDR3 is 12 amino acids long. In germline, CDR1 is MGHDK, CDR2 SYGVNS. CDR3 nucleotides: TGTGCCAGCTCACTAGCTAACTATGGCTACACCTTC. It encodes CASSLANYGYTF.

This clone was seen more than once but under ten times. This rearrangement joins TRBV5-4 to TRBJ1-6; D possibly corresponds to TRBD1 (5 bases). The germline V gene has CDR1 SGHNT and CDR2 YYREEE (reference sequence). Trimming took 3 bases from V and 8 from J, leaving 6 bases between them. The CDR3 contains 12 residues. The CDR3 DNA is TGTGCCAGCAGCTCCAGGGATTCACCCCTCCACTTT. Translated: CASSSRDSPLHF.

The CDR3 coding sequence is TGTGCCAGCAGCGGAGGGGGACTAGCGGGAGTTGAAAATGAGCAGTTCTTC. This sequence encodes CASSGGGLAGVENEQFF. The V and J genes are TRBV4-2 and TRBJ2-1; 14 bases are a match to TRBD2. V was clipped by 5 bases and J by 7 bases; unmatched bases: 10. The CDR3 covers 17 residues. CDR1 and CDR2 from the germline V gene are LGHNA and YNFKEQ.

The gene calls are TRBV6-4 and TRBJ2-6, with 7 bases fitting TRBD1. CDR1 and CDR2 (germline): MRHNA, SNTAGT. With 3 bases clipped from V and 3 bases from J, the junction kept 2 bases outside the gene matches. The CDR3 contains 15 residues. Written as DNA, the CDR3 is TGTGCCAGCAGTGAAGGGGGCGATGGGGCCAACGTCCTGACTTTC. It translates to CASSEGGDGANVLTF.

The chain is built from TRBV2 and TRBJ1-2; tentative D call: TRBD1 (5 bases). The CDR3 sequence is 14 residues long. V was cut by 2 bases and J by 4 bases, with 11 bases left in between. Germline V lookup: CDR1 SNHLY, CDR2 FYNNEI. This chain's CDR3 is CASSELGQIYGYTF. CDR3 DNA: TGTGCCAGCAGTGAATTGGGGCAGATCTATGGCTACACCTTC.

CDR3 sequence reads: CAWSRTAGNQPQHF. CDR3 in DNA: TGTGCCTGGAGTAGGACGGCGGGGAATCAGCCCCAGCATTTT. V is TRBV30 and J is TRBJ1-5; D ambiguous. The CDR3 contains 14 residues. The germline V gene has CDR1 GTSNPN and CDR2 SVGIG (reference sequence). V lost 2 bases and J lost 4, with 12 bases in between.